Listed below are T cell receptor beta chains from one sample, sequenced in a study of blood T cells in healthy people across ages. TCRdb processed the 5' RACE reads anew with MiXCR; each CDR3 protein has one entry. Altogether about 800,000 distinct CDR3 sequences are present, 20% to 25% being singletons, with the ten largest covering under 4.5%. The same data also contributed to another study, on T cells of mothers and their children.

The sequencing input was blood. These receptors came from a boy aged 5-17 years in good health. The CDR3 runs from the conserved cysteine through the conserved F or W. D genes are given only for firm matches. Clone size is shown for a subset of rows, as once, few, many or a class of expanded clone.

TRBJ2-1 | NA | TRBV4-3 | NA | TGCGCCAGCAGCCAGTCAGACTCGATCTCCTACAATGAGCAGTTCTTC | CASSQSDSISYNEQFF
TRBJ2-7 | TRBD2 | TRBV6-2/TRBV6-3 | few | TGTGCCAGCCGGGGACTAGGCCTCTCCTACGAGCAGTACTTC | CASRGLGLSYEQYF
TRBJ2-7 | NA | TRBV29-1 | NA | TGCAGCGTTGAAGATGGGCAGGGCTACGAGCAGTACTTC | CSVEDGQGYEQYF
TRBJ2-7 | TRBD2 | TRBV11-2 | NA | TGTGCCAGCAGCTTAGGGTATGGACTAGGCTACGAGCAGTACTTC | CASSLGYGLGYEQYF
TRBJ2-5 | NA | TRBV14 | NA | TGTGCCAGCAGCCAAGAATGGTGGCGGGGATACCCTCAAGAGACCCAGTACTTC | CASSQEWWRGYPQETQYF
TRBJ1-1 | TRBD1 | TRBV28 | NA | TGTGCCAGCAGTTTCCGACAGGGTGTCACTGAAGCTTTCTTT | CASSFRQGVTEAFF
TRBJ1-1 | NA | TRBV6-5 | NA | TGTGCCAGTACACGTTCCGGGGGCGCGTACACTGAAGCTTTCTTT | CASTRSGGAYTEAFF
TRBJ1-5 | TRBD1 | TRBV27 | few | TGTGCCAGCAGTTTAATCAGGGGGCATCAGCCCCAGCATTTT | CASSLIRGHQPQHF
TRBJ1-5 | NA | TRBV7-9 | NA | TGTGCCAGCAGCTTAGCAAGTACGGTAGCCACCGATCAGCCCCAGCATTTT | CASSLASTVATDQPQHF
TRBJ1-5 | TRBD1 | TRBV20-1 | NA | TGCAGTGCTAGACAGACAGGGGCAACCAATCAGCCCCAGCATTTT | CSARQTGATNQPQHF
TRBJ2-4 | NA | TRBV7-9 | few | TGTGCCGGCAGCCCCCTGGAACAGATACTAGCCAAAAACATTCAGTACTTC | CAGSPLEQILAKNIQYF
TRBJ1-5 | NA | TRBV20-1 | NA | TGCAGTGCTAGAAAAGATGATTATAGCAATCAGCCCCAGCATTTT | CSARKDDYSNQPQHF
TRBJ2-5 | TRBD2 | TRBV28 | NA | TGTGCCAGCAGTGTACGGAGACTAGCGGTGGGGAGGGAGACCCAGTACTTC | CASSVRRLAVGRETQYF
TRBJ2-1 | TRBD1 | TRBV7-7 | NA | TGTGCTAGCAGCCAGGCCCGGGACAGGGGTTACAATGAGCAGTTCTTC | CASSQARDRGYNEQFF
TRBJ1-5 | TRBD1 | TRBV7-9 | few | TGTGCCAGCAGCTCTCAGGGACAGGGAAGAAATCAGCCCCAGCATTTT | CASSSQGQGRNQPQHF
TRBJ1-1 | NA | TRBV29-1 | few | TGCAGCGTTGGGCCGCCAGACACTGAAGCTTTCTTT | CSVGPPDTEAFF
TRBJ1-4 | NA | TRBV7-9 | NA | TGTGCCAGCAGCCTCCCGGTGTGGGGGACTAATGAAAAACTGTTTTTT | CASSLPVWGTNEKLFF
TRBJ2-5 | NA | TRBV2 | NA | TGTGCCAGCAGTGACTCTGGGGGGGGCCCCCATGAGACCCAGTACTTC | CASSDSGGGPHETQYF
TRBJ1-1 | TRBD1 | TRBV20-1 | few | TGCAGTGCAACAGGGGAGGGGAACACTGAAGCTTTCTTT | CSATGEGNTEAFF
TRBJ2-1 | NA | TRBV20-1 | NA | TGCAGTGCTAGAGACCCCTGGGCGCGTGTCGAGCAGTTCTTC | CSARDPWARVEQFF
TRBJ1-6 | NA | TRBV28 | few | TGTGCCAGCACCCTGGGGAGGCTAGCGAGTTCACCCCTCCACTTT | CASTLGRLASSPLHF
TRBJ2-4 | NA | TRBV7-2 | few | TGTGCCAGCAGCTTAGACGCCATCGGGCTAGCCAAAAACATTCAGTACTTC | CASSLDAIGLAKNIQYF
TRBJ2-1 | TRBD1 | TRBV7-3 | NA | TGTGCCAGCAGCTTACCCGGGACAGGTCGCCCCAATGAGCAGTTCTTC | CASSLPGTGRPNEQFF
TRBJ2-6 | NA | TRBV3-1 | few | TGTGCCAGCAGCCGAGGAGGAGCCAACGTCCTGACTTTC | CASSRGGANVLTF
TRBJ2-7 | NA | TRBV7-9 | few | TGTGCCAGCAGCCCCCGTGTGGGGGCAAGGAGCTACGAGCAGTACTTC | CASSPRVGARSYEQYF
TRBJ1-3 | NA | TRBV4-1 | NA | TGCGCCAGCAGCCAAGGTTATTTCTCTGGAAACACCAAATATTTT | CASSQGYFSGNTKYF
TRBJ2-7 | NA | TRBV20-1 | NA | TGCAGTGCTAGAGATCTGGTGGGGGCCTACGAGCAGTACTTC | CSARDLVGAYEQYF
TRBJ2-7 | TRBD1 | TRBV28 | NA | TGTGCCAGCAGTTTAGGTCCGGACAGGGCCAACTACGAGCAGTACTTC | CASSLGPDRANYEQYF
TRBJ1-4 | NA | TRBV7-2 | NA | TGTGCCAGCAGCTTTACGGGGCATGAAAAACTGTTTTTT | CASSFTGHEKLFF
TRBJ2-7 | TRBD1 | TRBV2 | many | TGTGCCAGCAGTAGGACAGGGGGTGTCGAGCAGTACTTC | CASSRTGGVEQYF
TRBJ2-3 | TRBD2 | TRBV3-1 | once | TGTGCCAGCAGCCGATTGACTAGCGGGCGCACAGATACGCAGTATTTT | CASSRLTSGRTDTQYF
TRBJ2-7 | NA | TRBV4-2 | few | TGTGCCAGCAGCCAAGAAATTCGGTCCCACGAGCAGTACTTC | CASSQEIRSHEQYF
TRBJ1-2 | NA | TRBV7-2 | NA | TGTGCCAGCACACAAGGGGGGATCTTCTATGGCTACACCTTC | CASTQGGIFYGYTF
TRBJ1-2 | TRBD1 | TRBV19 | few | TGTGCCAGTAGTATCTCGACAGGGGGCTATGGCTACACCTTC | CASSISTGGYGYTF
TRBJ2-7 | NA | TRBV6-5 | NA | TGTGCCAGCAGTTACACAAGGACACAATACGAGCAGTACTTC | CASSYTRTQYEQYF
TRBJ2-1 | TRBD2 | TRBV29-1 | NA | TGCAGCGTTAGCGGGAGGTTTATTGAGCAGTTCTTC | CSVSGRFIEQFF
TRBJ1-4 | NA | TRBV4-3 | medium-sized | TGCGCCAGCAGCCAAGATTTTGGGCAGCCTTGGTCCAAACTGTTTTTT | CASSQDFGQPWSKLFF
TRBJ2-1 | NA | TRBV15 | few | TGTGCCACCAGCAGAGATCTATCGAGCGGTTACAATGAGCAGTTCTTC | CATSRDLSSGYNEQFF
TRBJ1-5 | TRBD1 | TRBV6-6 | few | TGTGCCAGCAGGCGAACGACAGGGCAAGGGCAGCCCCAGCATTTT | CASRRTTGQGQPQHF
TRBJ2-1 | TRBD2 | TRBV6-2/TRBV6-3 | NA | TGTGCCAGCAGCCCGTTGCGGGGGACCTACAATGAGCAGTTCTTC | CASSPLRGTYNEQFF